One and the same sample provided the 19 T cell receptor beta chains below, sequenced in a study of cytomegalovirus exposure and HLA in healthy donors. With 60 Vbeta and 13 Jbeta primers, the PCR was carried out. Assay: immunoSEQ multiplex PCR; the TCRdb copy retains only in-frame clones and omits some. In the table there are 70,000 to 95,000 clones, over 65% of which are singletons. Sequenced sample: PBMCs. The receptors stem from a man aged 45 to 65 in good health and CMV-seronegative.

This chain links TRBV30 with TRBJ1-2; 7 bases match TRBD1. The ends lost 5 bases at V and 6 bases at J; junction bases unmatched: 9. CDR3 size: 13 residues. Germline CDR1 GTSNPN, CDR2 SVGIG (reference sequence). The CDR3 DNA sequence: TGTGCCTGGCAAAGACAGGGACGTCATGGCTACACCTTC. Its translation is CAWQRQGRHGYTF.

This sequence joins TRBV7-3 and TRBJ2-5; 13 positions agree with TRBD2. Germline CDR1 SGHTA, CDR2 FQGTGA. With V trimmed by 5 bases and J by 4 bases, 4 bases remained unmatched. This CDR3 contains 15 residues. DNA for the CDR3: TGTGCCAGCAGCCCGGGACTAGCGGGGAGAGAGACCCAGTACTTC. Translation gives CASSPGLAGRETQYF.

The chain employs TRBV18 and TRBJ2-5, with TRBD1 identical over 11 bases. V trimming: 0 bases; J trimming: 11 bases; junction bases outside the gene matches: 5. This CDR3 is built from 14 residues. Germline V lookup: CDR1 KGHSH, CDR2 LQKENI. Here the CDR3 reads CASSPPGTGGEQYF. In DNA, the CDR3 is TGTGCCAGCTCACCACCGGGGACAGGGGGTGAGCAGTACTTC.

This chain uses TRBV7-3 with TRBJ2-3, with TRBD2 matching 13 bases. CDR3 length: 16 amino acids. Per the germline V gene, CDR1 is SGHTA and CDR2 is FQGTGA. With 5 bases clipped from V and 1 base from J, the junction kept 3 bases outside the gene matches. The chain's CDR3 is CASSAGLAGGTDTQYF. The CDR3 coding sequence is TGTGCCAGCAGCGCCGGACTAGCGGGGGGCACAGATACGCAGTATTTT.

The gene calls are TRBV28 and TRBJ2-1; TRBD2 aligns across 13 bases. The CDR3 has 17 amino acids. J lost 7 bases, V lost 5 bases, and 11 bases had no gene match. Germline V CDR1 and CDR2: MDHEN, SYDVKM. The CDR3 DNA reads TGTGCCAGCAGTCCAGGACTAGCGGGGGCCTTGGGGAATGAGCAGTTCTTC. It specifies CASSPGLAGALGNEQFF.

The J gene is TRBJ1-4, the V gene TRBV2, with a weak D call TRBD1 (5 bases). CDR1 is SNHLY and CDR2 is FYNNEI in the germline V gene. The CDR3 spans 16 residues. V was cut by 6 bases and J by 1 base, with 15 bases left in between. The CDR3 here is CASRDGGVGTNEKLFF. The CDR3 DNA sequence: TGTGCCAGCAGAGACGGGGGTGTAGGAACTAATGAAAAACTGTTTTTT.

This chain uses TRBV4-1 with TRBJ2-1, with D possibly matching TRBD2 (5 bases). The CDR3 consists of 15 residues. The V end was cut by 4 bases, the J end by 1 base, with 11 bases between. The germline gives CDR1 MGHRA, CDR2 YSYEKL. Here the CDR3 DNA reads TGCGCCAGCAGCCTTACCACGGGATCCTACAATGAGCAGTTCTTC. Its translation is CASSLTTGSYNEQFF.

This clone occurred a few times. The rearrangement uses TRBV19 and TRBJ2-3; 7 bases agree with TRBD1. Germline-derived CDR1 and CDR2 are LNHDA and SQIVND (reference sequence). The trim removed 9 bases at V and 2 bases at J, leaving 14 bases unmatched. The CDR3 loop spans 16 amino acids. The CDR3 DNA follows: TGTGCCAGGCCCGACAGGGCAAGAGGGGACACAGATACGCAGTATTTT. Amino acids: CARPDRARGDTDTQYF.

This chain uses TRBV5-1 with TRBJ1-1; 11 bases fit TRBD1. Trimming took 7 bases from V and 6 from J; bases not matched to a gene: 11. In germline, CDR1 is SGHRS, CDR2 YFSETQ. The length of the CDR3 is 15 residues. CDR3 sequence reads: CASLPGGQGGAEAFF. CDR3 nucleotide sequence: TGCGCCAGCCTCCCGGGGGGACAGGGGGGTGCTGAAGCTTTCTTT.

CDR3 coding DNA: TGTGCCAGTATTAGCGGCGGGGGGATCAATCAGCCCCAGCATTTT. It specifies CASISGGGINQPQHF. The rearrangement joins TRBV19 to TRBJ1-5; perhaps TRBD1 as D (5 bases). V gave up 7 bases and J gave up 3 bases, with 16 bases separating them. The CDR3 extends over 15 amino acids. Germline CDR1 LNHDA, CDR2 SQIVND (reference sequence).

The chain links TRBV4-2 to TRBJ2-5, with 9 bases lining up with TRBD1. The trim removed 4 bases at V and 3 bases at J, leaving 0 bases unmatched. The CDR3 is 13 residues long. Germline V gene sequence: CDR1 LGHNA, CDR2 YNFKEQ. The CDR3 coding sequence is TGTGCCAGCAGCCGGACAGGGGAAGAGACCCAGTACTTC. Translating gives CASSRTGEETQYF.

This chain links TRBV5-6 with TRBJ2-5; 9 bases are a match to TRBD1. Germline V gene data show CDR1 as SGHDT and CDR2 as YYEEEE. This CDR3 spans 15 amino acids. J was trimmed by 2 bases and V by 4 bases; bases with no gene match: 6. CDR3 nucleotide sequence: TGTGCCAGCAGCATGAATGGACAGGGGCAAGAGACCCAGTACTTC. Its protein product is CASSMNGQGQETQYF.

This clone was counted only a few times. The chain has TRBV6-5 and TRBJ1-4; a weak D match, TRBD1 (5 bases). Germline V gene sequence: CDR1 MNHEY, CDR2 SVGAGI. The CDR3 sequence is 15 residues long. V shed 5 bases and J shed 4 bases, with 14 bases lying between them. The CDR3 loop reads CASSVASTDNEKLFF. CDR3 nucleotides: TGTGCCAGCAGTGTGGCCTCGACAGATAATGAAAAACTGTTTTTT.

This chain joins TRBV7-2 and TRBJ1-5; D might be TRBD1 (5 bases). CDR1 is SGHTA, CDR2 FQGNSA, per germline. The CDR3 loop spans 14 amino acids. Trimming took 0 bases from V and 6 from J, leaving 9 bases between them. The CDR3: CASSLAGRGQPQHF. The CDR3 region has the DNA TGTGCCAGCAGCTTAGCGGGGCGCGGTCAGCCCCAGCATTTT.

This chain's CDR3 is CASTVTQASRGYTF. The CDR3 DNA is TGTGCCAGCACAGTAACACAGGCCTCTAGGGGCTACACCTTC. The chain couples TRBV6-6 to TRBJ1-2, with a weak D call TRBD1 (5 bases). There are 14 residues in the CDR3. CDR1 and CDR2 (germline): MNHNY, SVGAGI (reference sequence). The V end lost 7 bases, the J end lost 8 bases, and 20 bases lay between the germline ends.

Turning to this clone: Other nucleotide sequences in the sample specify the same CDR3. The J gene is TRBJ2-7, the V gene TRBV5-5, with D hard to call. The CDR3 totals 12 residues. Per germline, CDR1 SGHKS and CDR2 YYEKEE (reference sequence). Trimming cost V 4 bases and J 2 bases, with 7 bases left between them. In DNA form, the CDR3 reads TGTGCCAGCAGCCTACTGCCCTACGAGCAGTACTTC. Translating gives CASSLLPYEQYF.

This chain joins TRBV2 and TRBJ1-5; 8 bases are a match to TRBD1. CDR1 and CDR2 from the germline V gene are SNHLY and FYNNEI. With 6 bases clipped from V and 4 bases from J, the junction kept 11 bases outside the gene matches. The CDR3 has 16 residues. The CDR3 DNA reads TGTGCCAGCAGCGGACAGGGTCCTGGAGGTAATCAGCCCCAGCATTTT. Its protein is CASSGQGPGGNQPQHF.

This clone was observed once. The CDR3 here is CASSPSSVAGSSYEQYF. CDR3 coding DNA: TGTGCCAGCAGCCCATCCTCTGTGGCGGGTAGCTCCTACGAGCAGTACTTC. V usage is TRBV5-4 and J usage is TRBJ2-7, with D perhaps TRBD2 (5 bases). The V end was cut by 4 bases, the J end by 0 bases, with 20 bases between. CDR1 and CDR2 (germline): SGHNT, YYREEE (reference sequence). This CDR3 is 17 amino acids long.

V usage is TRBV27 and J usage is TRBJ2-5, with D perhaps matching TRBD1 (5 bases). Germline values: CDR1 MNHEY, CDR2 SMNVEV (reference sequence). CDR3 length: 13 amino acids. V was pared by 2 bases and J by 5 bases, with 9 bases between. The CDR3 DNA sequence: TGTGCCAGCAGTTTAGTAGGGGCGGAGACCCAGTACTTC. It yields the protein CASSLVGAETQYF.